This TCR beta chain was captured by sequencing in a study of shared clonotypes between healthy human individuals. Whole-study context: The study used three CD4 naive, three CD4 memory, two CD8 naive and one CD8 memory plate per donor.

The CDR3 runs to 17 residues. Germline CDR1 is SQVTM and CDR2 is ANQGSEA. The ends lost 8 bases at V and 0 bases at J; junction bases unmatched: 9. Clones were sequenced by immunoSEQ multiplex PCR, and TCRdb holds only the in-frame ones, with some missing. The table lists a few hundred thousand clones, under 80% of them singletons. The material sequenced was memory CD4+ T cells sorted from blood. As for subset: CD45RA-negative fraction. The V call is TRBV29-1, the J call TRBJ2-1, with TRBD2 matching 14 bases. This receptor was identified in a man under 40 in good health. The chain's CDR3 is CSSAGTSGSGSYNEQFF. CDR3 DNA sequence: TGCAGCTCCGCCGGGACTAGCGGGAGTGGCTCCTACAATGAGCAGTTCTTC.